The clone carrying this T cell receptor (beta chain) was detected many times. The data belong to a study of T cells in Graves' hyperthyroidism and ophthalmopathy. V lost 0 bases and J lost 0, with 8 bases in between. The CDR3 totals 15 residues. Germline values: CDR1 MNHNY, CDR2 SVGAGI (reference sequence). The PBMCs had their origin in 7.5 to 10 ml of fresh peripheral blood. Amplified TCR beta CDR3 regions derived from RNA transcripts. HTBI primers were employed in a first-round RT-PCR of the TCR CDR3. TCRdb re-analysed the multiplex PCR reads in MiXCR, keeping a single row per CDR3 protein. Among 500,000 to 650,000 distinct CDR3 sequences listed, around 13% were seen once.

The TCR was taken from a woman in her forties with Graves' hyperthyroidism. This rearrangement joins TRBV6-6 to TRBJ1-1; the D is unclear. Input material: blood. The CDR3 bases are TGTGCCAGCAGTTACTCGACATTCGTGAACACTGAAGCTTTCTTT. Translated: CASSYSTFVNTEAFF.